Presented here are 7 T cell receptor beta chains from one specimen sequenced in a study of shared clonotypes between healthy human individuals. TCRdb's table, derived via immunoSEQ multiplex PCR, lists solely in-frame clones and lacks some. The profile shows about 1.1 million clones, approximately 80% of them singletons. Sample: memory CD4+ T cells from PBMCs. Sample subset: CD45RA-negative fraction. These receptors were taken from a man aged 18 to 35 in good health. Some clones in this sample may be carry-over from other donors' samples.

V gene TRBV5-1 combines with J gene TRBJ1-1; no firm D call. CDR1 and CDR2 (germline): SGHRS, YFSETQ. Trimming shortened V by 5 bases and J by 6 bases, and 17 bases separated the two germline ends. The CDR3 is 14 residues long. CDR3: CASSAARPVAEAFF. For the CDR3, the DNA is TGCGCCAGCAGTGCCGCCCGGCCCGTCGCTGAAGCTTTCTTT.

This chain uses TRBV27 with TRBJ2-1; D is unresolved. Trimming pared 7 bases from V and 9 bases from J, leaving 22 bases between. Germline assignment: CDR1 MNHEY and CDR2 SMNVEV (reference sequence). This CDR3 is built from 15 residues. The CDR3 protein is CASKVEGQPRSEQFF. CDR3 coding DNA: TGTGCCAGCAAAGTGGAAGGGCAACCCAGGAGTGAGCAGTTCTTC.

In its sample, this clone was seen many times. Within the sample, other DNA sequences also encode this same CDR3. This rearrangement joins TRBV27 to TRBJ1-2; D not certain. The ends were cut back, 5 bases at V and 1 base at J, with 2 bases in the middle. CDR3 length equals 11 residues. Germline-derived CDR1 and CDR2 are MNHEY and SMNVEV (reference sequence). CDR3 nucleotide sequence: TGTGCCAGCAGTGGTAACTATGGCTACACCTTC. Translating gives CASSGNYGYTF.

The chain carries TRBV30 and TRBJ1-6; no firm D call. Germline lookup yields CDR1 GTSNPN and CDR2 SVGIG (reference sequence). The CDR3 spans 14 residues. V shed 3 bases and J shed 10 bases, with 16 bases lying between them. CDR3 nucleotides: TGTGCCTGGAGCGTTGAGATGAGAAGCTCACCCCTCCACTTT. This gives the protein CAWSVEMRSSPLHF.

The chain joins TRBV27 to TRBJ2-4, with 8 bases fitting TRBD2. Germline loops: CDR1 MNHEY, CDR2 SMNVEV (reference sequence). This CDR3 is built from 16 residues. The junction had 9 bases not matched to a gene; V was cut back by 5 bases and J by 3 bases. CDR3 protein: CASSPLFGGGKNIQYF. As DNA, the CDR3 is TGTGCCAGCAGTCCCCTTTTCGGGGGGGGCAAAAACATTCAGTACTTC.

The rearrangement joins TRBV28 to TRBJ2-5; 9 bases are a match to TRBD1. V lost 8 bases and J lost 9; bases outside the gene matches: 16. Looked up from germline, CDR1 is MDHEN and CDR2 is SYDVKM. This CDR3 is built from 15 residues. The CDR3 region has the DNA TGTGCCAGCCGAGGACCGGGACAGGGATCATATCCCCAGTACTTC. The encoded protein is CASRGPGQGSYPQYF.

The chain is built from TRBV9 and TRBJ2-5; 10 bases are shared with TRBD2. J was trimmed by 5 bases and V by 1 base; bases with no gene match: 2. The CDR3 loop spans 14 amino acids. CDR1 is SGDLS, CDR2 YYNGEE, per germline. The CDR3 spells CASSVLAGAETQYF. The CDR3 nucleotides read TGTGCCAGCAGCGTACTAGCGGGAGCGGAGACCCAGTACTTC.